The 14 T cell receptor beta chains below all came from one sample that was sequenced in a study of cytomegalovirus exposure and HLA in healthy donors. The PCR contained 60 Vbeta and 13 Jbeta primers. TCRdb's copy holds only in-frame clones and misses some; the assay was immunoSEQ multiplex PCR. The data hold tens of thousands of clones, with about 84% observed a single time. The specimen was PBMCs. These receptor sequences come from a male donor in good health and CMV-seronegative.

The chain is built from TRBV7-7 and TRBJ2-2; D may be TRBD2 (6 bases). The germline V and J ends were trimmed by 5 bases and 6 bases, with 19 bases remaining between them. The CDR3 contains 16 residues. Germline V CDR1 and CDR2: SSHAT, FNYEAQ (reference sequence). The CDR3 loop reads CASSPAELAGAGELFF. The CDR3 bases are TGTGCCAGCAGCCCCGCGGAACTAGCTGGCGCCGGGGAGCTGTTTTTT.

The rearrangement joins TRBV7-8 to TRBJ1-1; a weak D match, TRBD1 (6 bases). Germline V gene lookup returns CDR1 SGHVS and CDR2 FQNEAQ. Trimming removed 7 bases at V and 6 bases at J, with 18 bases between. The CDR3 has 14 residues. CDR3 loop: CASKITGRSSEAFF. The CDR3 nucleotides read TGTGCCAGCAAGATCACAGGGCGGTCATCTGAAGCTTTCTTT.

This sequence joins TRBV2 and TRBJ1-4, with 8 bases matching TRBD1. Germline CDR1 and CDR2: SNHLY and FYNNEI. The J segment lost 5 bases and the V segment lost 6 bases, leaving 14 bases of the junction unmatched. This CDR3 contains 17 residues. The CDR3 loop reads CASRGAGGRERNEKLFF. The CDR3 DNA reads TGTGCCAGCAGGGGGGCAGGGGGCAGGGAAAGGAATGAAAAACTGTTTTTT.

A single count supports this clone. The chain links TRBV5-5 to TRBJ1-3, with 7 bases identical to TRBD1. Per the germline V gene, CDR1 is SGHKS and CDR2 is YYEKEE (reference sequence). CDR3 size: 14 residues. The V gene end was trimmed by 6 bases and the J gene end by 2 bases; junction bases not matched to a gene: 5. CDR3 sequence (DNA): TGTGCCAGCACAAGGACAGGCACTGGAAACACCATATATTTT. Its protein product is CASTRTGTGNTIYF.

This chain connects TRBV15 to TRBJ1-2; D gene uncertain. The CDR3 has 12 amino acids. Germline CDR1 reads LNHNV; CDR2 reads YYDKDF (reference sequence). V was pared by 2 bases and J by 10 bases, with 11 bases between. This CDR3 is CATSRTWPNYTF. Here the CDR3 DNA reads TGTGCCACCAGCAGAACATGGCCAAACTACACCTTC.

The chain couples TRBV7-2 to TRBJ2-1; 8 bases fit TRBD1. Losses at the gene ends were 6 bases for V and 2 bases for J; bases not matched to a gene: 3. The CDR3 spans 14 residues. CDR1 and CDR2 (germline): SGHTA, FQGNSA. DNA of the CDR3: TGTGCCAGCAGTCGGACAGGGACCTACAATGAGCAGTTCTTC. It is translated as CASSRTGTYNEQFF.

In nucleotides, the CDR3 is TGTGCCAGCAGCTGGGGGCAGTACAATGAGCAGTTCTTC. It yields the protein CASSWGQYNEQFF. The V call is TRBV5-4, the J call TRBJ2-1; TRBD1 might be the D (6 bases). Trimming took 3 bases from V and 4 from J, leaving 8 bases between them. Germline V gene lookup returns CDR1 SGHNT and CDR2 YYREEE (reference sequence). The CDR3 loop spans 13 amino acids.

The genes are TRBV5-6 and TRBJ1-2; 9 positions match TRBD1. V trimming: 4 bases; J trimming: 5 bases; junction bases outside the gene matches: 9. From germline, CDR1 is SGHDT and CDR2 YYEEEE. This CDR3 comprises 15 residues. This CDR3 reads CASSRPFGTGYGYTF. The CDR3 nucleotides are TGTGCCAGCAGCCGACCCTTCGGGACAGGGTATGGCTACACCTTC.

The chain is built from TRBV5-1 and TRBJ2-5; D ambiguous. Germline CDR1 reads SGHRS; CDR2 reads YFSETQ. CDR3 length: 12 amino acids. Trimming took off 1 base at V and 1 base at J, with 2 bases between the two ends. The CDR3, as DNA: TGCGCCAGCAGCTTGCTCCAAGAGACCCAGTACTTC. It translates to CASSLLQETQYF.

CDR3 residues: CASSFSGGALYNEQFF. The CDR3 DNA sequence: TGTGCCAGCAGCTTTAGCGGGGGGGCGTTGTACAATGAGCAGTTCTTC. V usage is TRBV7-2 and J usage is TRBJ2-1; 11 bases are a match to TRBD2. The germline V gene encodes CDR1 SGHTA and CDR2 FQGNSA. Trimming removed 3 bases from V and 4 bases from J; junction bases left unmatched: 5. The CDR3 contains 16 residues.

As regards this clone: One end of the junction fails to match germline, which may point to a read error. This chain links TRBV19 with TRBJ2-3, with D perhaps matching TRBD1 (7 bases). Germline V gene data show CDR1 as LNHDA and CDR2 as SQIVND (reference sequence). The CDR3 extends over 13 amino acids. The CDR3 spells CASRTRGEDTRYF. CDR3 nucleotide sequence: TGTGCCAGTAGGACCAGGGGGGAAGATACGCGGTATTTT.

The chain is built from TRBV7-2 and TRBJ1-1, with a weak D call TRBD1 (5 bases). This CDR3 is 14 amino acids long. CDR1 and CDR2 (germline): SGHTA, FQGNSA. Trimming removed 5 bases at V and 4 bases at J, with 14 bases between. The CDR3 DNA follows: TGTGCCAGCAGCCTGCCGGGGGGAGGCACTGAAGCTTTCTTT. As protein: CASSLPGGGTEAFF. The whole variable domain, filled in from reference TRBV7-2 and TRBJ1-1, reads GAGVSQSPSNKVTEKGKDVELRCDPISGHTALYWYRQSLGQGLEFLIYFQGNSAPDKSGLPSDRFSAERTGGSVSTLTIQRTQQEDSAVYLCASSLPGGGTEAFFGQGTRLTVV.

The rearrangement uses TRBV7-2 and TRBJ1-2, with a weak D call TRBD1 (6 bases). The length of the CDR3 is 13 residues. Trimming took off 5 bases at V and 8 bases at J, with 15 bases between the two ends. Germline lookup yields CDR1 SGHTA and CDR2 FQGNSA. The CDR3 region is CASSPSGGAGYTF. The CDR3 coding sequence is TGTGCCAGCAGCCCCAGTGGGGGGGCCGGCTACACCTTC.

The V gene is TRBV4-1, the J gene TRBJ1-4; 9 bases line up with TRBD1. The CDR3 extends over 15 amino acids. CDR1 and CDR2 (germline): MGHRA, YSYEKL. The J segment lost 7 bases and the V segment lost 4 bases, leaving 7 bases of the junction unmatched. The CDR3 region is CASSPGTGLGEKLFF. In DNA, the CDR3 is TGCGCCAGCAGCCCCGGGACAGGGTTAGGTGAAAAACTGTTTTTT.